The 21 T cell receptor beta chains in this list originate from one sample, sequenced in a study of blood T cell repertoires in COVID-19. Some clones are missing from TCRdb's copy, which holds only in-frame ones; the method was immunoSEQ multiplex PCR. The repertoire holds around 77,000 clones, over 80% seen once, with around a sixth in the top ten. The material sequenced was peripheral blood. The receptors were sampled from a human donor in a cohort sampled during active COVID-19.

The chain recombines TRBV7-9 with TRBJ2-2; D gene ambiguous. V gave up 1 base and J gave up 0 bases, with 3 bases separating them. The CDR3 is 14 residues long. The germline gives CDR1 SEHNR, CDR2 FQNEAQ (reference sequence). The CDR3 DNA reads TGTGCCAGCAGCTTAGTCGCGAACACCGGGGAGCTGTTTTTT. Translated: CASSLVANTGELFF.

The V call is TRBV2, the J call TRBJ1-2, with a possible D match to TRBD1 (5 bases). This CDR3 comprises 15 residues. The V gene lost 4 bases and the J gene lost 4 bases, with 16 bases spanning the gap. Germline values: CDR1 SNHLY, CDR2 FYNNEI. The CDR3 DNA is TGTGCCAGCAGTGGGGGGGTGGGACTTCCCTATGGCTACACCTTC. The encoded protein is CASSGGVGLPYGYTF. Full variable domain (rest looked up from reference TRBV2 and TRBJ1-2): EPEVTQTPSHQVTQMGQEVILRCVPISNHLYFYWYRQILGQKVEFLVSFYNNEISEKSEIFDDQFSVERPDGSNFTLKIRSTKLEDSAMYFCASSGGVGLPYGYTFGSGTRLTVV.

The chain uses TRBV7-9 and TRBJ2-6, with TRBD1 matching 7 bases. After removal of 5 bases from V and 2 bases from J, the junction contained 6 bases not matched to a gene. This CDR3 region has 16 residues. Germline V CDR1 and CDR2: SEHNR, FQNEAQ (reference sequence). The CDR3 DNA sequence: TGTGCCAGCAGCCCGATGACAGGGCCTGGGGCCAACGTCCTGACTTTC. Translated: CASSPMTGPGANVLTF.

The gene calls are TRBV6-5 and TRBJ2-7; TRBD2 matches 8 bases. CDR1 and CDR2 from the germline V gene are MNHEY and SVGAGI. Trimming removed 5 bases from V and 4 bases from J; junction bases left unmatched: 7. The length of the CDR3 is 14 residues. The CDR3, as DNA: TGTGCCAGCAGTCTGACTAGCGAGGCTTACGAGCAGTACTTC. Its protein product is CASSLTSEAYEQYF.

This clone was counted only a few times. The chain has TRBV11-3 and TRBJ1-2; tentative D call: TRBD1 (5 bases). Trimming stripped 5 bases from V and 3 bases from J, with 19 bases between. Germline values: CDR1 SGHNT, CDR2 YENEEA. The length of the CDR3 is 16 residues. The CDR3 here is CASSPSWGPMDYGYTF. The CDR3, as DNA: TGTGCCAGCAGCCCCTCGTGGGGCCCGATGGACTATGGCTACACCTTC.

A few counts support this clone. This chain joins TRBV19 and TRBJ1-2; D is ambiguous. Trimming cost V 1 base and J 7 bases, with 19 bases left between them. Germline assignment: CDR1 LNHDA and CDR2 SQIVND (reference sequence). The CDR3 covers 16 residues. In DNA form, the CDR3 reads TGTGCCAGTAGTATAGCACAGCTGTCACCCGGATTTGGCTACACCTTC. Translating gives CASSIAQLSPGFGYTF.

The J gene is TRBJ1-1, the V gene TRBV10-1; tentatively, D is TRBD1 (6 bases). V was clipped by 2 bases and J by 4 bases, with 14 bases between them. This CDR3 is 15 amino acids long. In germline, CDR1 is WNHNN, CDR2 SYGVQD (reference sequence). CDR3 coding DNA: TGCGCCAGCAGTGAGATTCAGGGGCAAATCACTGAAGCTTTCTTT. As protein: CASSEIQGQITEAFF.

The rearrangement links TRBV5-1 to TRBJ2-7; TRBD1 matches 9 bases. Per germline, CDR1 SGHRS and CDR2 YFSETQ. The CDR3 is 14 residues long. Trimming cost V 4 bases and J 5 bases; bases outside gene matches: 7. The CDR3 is CASSQDRGSDEQYF. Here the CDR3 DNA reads TGCGCCAGCAGCCAGGACAGGGGCTCGGACGAGCAGTACTTC.

The CDR3 spells CASSYFRLGQQETQYF. CDR3 nucleotides: TGTGCCAGCAGTTACTTCCGCCTGGGACAGCAAGAGACCCAGTACTTC. The chain links TRBV6-5 to TRBJ2-5, with 7 bases identical to TRBD1. The CDR3 has 16 amino acids. Germline V gives CDR1 MNHEY, CDR2 SVGAGI. V was pared by 1 base and J by 2 bases, with 7 bases of the junction left unmatched.

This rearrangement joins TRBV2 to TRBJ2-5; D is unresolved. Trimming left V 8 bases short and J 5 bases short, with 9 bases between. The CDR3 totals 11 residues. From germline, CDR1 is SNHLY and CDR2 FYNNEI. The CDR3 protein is CASEMKETQYF. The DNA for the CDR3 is TGTGCCAGCGAGATGAAGGAGACCCAGTACTTC.

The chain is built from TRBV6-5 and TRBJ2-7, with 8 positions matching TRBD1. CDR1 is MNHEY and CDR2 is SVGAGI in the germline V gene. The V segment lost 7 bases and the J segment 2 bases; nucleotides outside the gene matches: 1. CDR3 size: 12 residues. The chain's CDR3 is CASKGQAYEQYF. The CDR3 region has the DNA TGTGCCAGCAAGGGACAGGCCTACGAGCAGTACTTC.

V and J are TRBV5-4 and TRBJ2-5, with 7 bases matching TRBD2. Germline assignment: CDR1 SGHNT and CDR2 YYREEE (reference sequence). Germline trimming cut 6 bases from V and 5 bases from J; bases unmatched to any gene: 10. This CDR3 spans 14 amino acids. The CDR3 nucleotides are TGTGCCAGCACGAGCGGGGCGGTGACGGAGACCCAGTACTTC. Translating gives CASTSGAVTETQYF.

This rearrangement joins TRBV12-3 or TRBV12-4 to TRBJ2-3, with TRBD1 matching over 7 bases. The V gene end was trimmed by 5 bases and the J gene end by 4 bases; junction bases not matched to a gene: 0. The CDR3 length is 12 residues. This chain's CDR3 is CASSQGADTQYF. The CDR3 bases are TGTGCCAGCAGTCAGGGGGCAGATACGCAGTATTTT.

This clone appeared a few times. CDR3 loop: CASSPELAGEQYF. The CDR3 nucleotides read TGTGCCAGCTCACCGGAATTAGCGGGTGAGCAGTACTTC. This sequence joins TRBV18 and TRBJ2-7; 7 bases fit TRBD2. The V and J ends lost 3 bases and 7 bases, in that order; junction bases with no gene match: 6. The CDR3 has 13 amino acids. CDR1 and CDR2 (germline): KGHSH, LQKENI.

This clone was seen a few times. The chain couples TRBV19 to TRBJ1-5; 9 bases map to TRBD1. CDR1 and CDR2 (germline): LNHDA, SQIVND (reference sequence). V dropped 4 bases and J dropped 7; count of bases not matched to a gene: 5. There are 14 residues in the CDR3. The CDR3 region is CASSRQGGGQPQHF. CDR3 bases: TGTGCCAGTAGTAGACAGGGGGGGGGCCAGCCCCAGCATTTT.

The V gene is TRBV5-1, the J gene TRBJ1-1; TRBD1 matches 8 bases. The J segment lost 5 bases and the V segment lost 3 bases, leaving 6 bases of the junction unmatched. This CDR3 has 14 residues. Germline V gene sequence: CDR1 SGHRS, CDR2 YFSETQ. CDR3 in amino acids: CASSSGGLATEAFF. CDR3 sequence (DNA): TGCGCCAGCAGCTCAGGGGGCTTGGCGACTGAAGCTTTCTTT.

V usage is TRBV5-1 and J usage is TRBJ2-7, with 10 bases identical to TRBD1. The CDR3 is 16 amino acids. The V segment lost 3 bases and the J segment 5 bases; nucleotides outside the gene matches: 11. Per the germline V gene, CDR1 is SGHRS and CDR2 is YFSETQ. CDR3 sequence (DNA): TGCGCCAGCAGCTCCTCCCCGGGACAGGGGAAGAACGAGCAGTACTTC. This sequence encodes CASSSSPGQGKNEQYF.

Here the CDR3 DNA reads TGTGCCAGCAGCACAGGGGCTAACTATGGCTACACCTTC. As protein: CASSTGANYGYTF. The chain has TRBV5-8 and TRBJ1-2; 7 bases map to TRBD1. The CDR3 has 13 amino acids. Germline V lookup: CDR1 SGHTS, CDR2 YDEGEE. The trim removed 4 bases at V and 0 bases at J, leaving 0 bases unmatched.

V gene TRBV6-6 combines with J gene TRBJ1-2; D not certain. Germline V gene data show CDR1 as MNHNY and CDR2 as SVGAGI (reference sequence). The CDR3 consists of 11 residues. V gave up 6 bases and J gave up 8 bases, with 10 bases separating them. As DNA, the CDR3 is TGTGCCAGCAGACGCGGGGAGGGCTACACCTTC. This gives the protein CASRRGEGYTF.

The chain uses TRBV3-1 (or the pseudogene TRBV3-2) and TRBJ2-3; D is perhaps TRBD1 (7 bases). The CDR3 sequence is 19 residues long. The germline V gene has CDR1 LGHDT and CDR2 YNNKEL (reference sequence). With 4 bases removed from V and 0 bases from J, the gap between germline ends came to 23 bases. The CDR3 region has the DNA TGTGCCAGCAGCCCGTCCCGGGACAGACTAGGTGCTAGCACAGATACGCAGTATTTT. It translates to CASSPSRDRLGASTDTQYF.

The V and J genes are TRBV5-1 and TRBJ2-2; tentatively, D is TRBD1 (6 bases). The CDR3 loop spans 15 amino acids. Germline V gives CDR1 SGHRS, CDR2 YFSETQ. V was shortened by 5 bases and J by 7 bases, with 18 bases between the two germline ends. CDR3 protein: CASRPPGAGRGELFF. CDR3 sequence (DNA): TGCGCCAGCAGGCCACCAGGGGCAGGCCGCGGGGAGCTGTTTTTT.